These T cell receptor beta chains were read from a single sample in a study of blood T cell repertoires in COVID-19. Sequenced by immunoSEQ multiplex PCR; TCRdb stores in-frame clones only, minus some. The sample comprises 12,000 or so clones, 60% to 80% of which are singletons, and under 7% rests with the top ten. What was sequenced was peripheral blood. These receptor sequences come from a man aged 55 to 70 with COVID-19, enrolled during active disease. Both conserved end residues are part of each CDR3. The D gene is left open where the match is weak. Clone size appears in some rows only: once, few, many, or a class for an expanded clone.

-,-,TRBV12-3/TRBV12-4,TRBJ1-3,CARRFGNTIYF,TGTGCCAGACGGTTTGGAAACACCATATATTTT
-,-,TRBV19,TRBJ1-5,CASSISKGGSNQPQHF,TGTGCCAGTAGTATCAGTAAGGGAGGAAGCAATCAGCCCCAGCATTTT
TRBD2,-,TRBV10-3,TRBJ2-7,CAISDGLAAPGEQYF,TGTGCCATCAGTGATGGACTAGCGGCCCCGGGCGAGCAGTACTTC
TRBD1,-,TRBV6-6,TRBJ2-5,CASSGTGLQETQYF,TGTGCCAGCAGTGGGACAGGATTACAAGAGACCCAGTACTTC
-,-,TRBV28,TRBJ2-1,CASSTPKRAPYNEQFF,TGTGCCAGCAGTACGCCCAAGCGGGCCCCCTACAATGAGCAGTTCTTC
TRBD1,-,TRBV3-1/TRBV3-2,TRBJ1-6,CASSQGSGGSYNSPLHF,TGTGCCAGCAGCCAGGGGTCAGGGGGATCCTATAATTCACCCCTCCACTTT
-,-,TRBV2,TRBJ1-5,CASSGPYSNQPQHF,TGTGCCAGCAGTGGGCCATATAGCAATCAGCCCCAGCATTTT
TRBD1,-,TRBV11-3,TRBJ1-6,CASSLTGSNSPLHF,TGTGCCAGCAGCTTGACAGGGTCGAATTCACCCCTCCACTTT
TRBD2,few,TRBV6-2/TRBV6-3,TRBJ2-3,CASSYPLRRELGTDTQYF,TGTGCCAGCAGTTACCCCCTCAGGCGGGAGCTGGGCACAGATACGCAGTATTTT
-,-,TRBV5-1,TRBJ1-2,CATSRGMINYGYTF,TGCGCCACCTCAAGGGGGATGATTAACTATGGCTACACCTTC
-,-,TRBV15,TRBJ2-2,CATSRESTGELFF,TGTGCCACCAGCAGAGAGAGCACCGGGGAGCTGTTTTTT
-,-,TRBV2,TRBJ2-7,CASSSQGNEQYF,TGTGCCAGCAGTTCACAGGGAAACGAGCAGTACTTC
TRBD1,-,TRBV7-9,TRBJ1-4,CASSLGQGMEKLFF,TGTGCCAGCAGCTTGGGACAGGGGATGGAAAAACTGTTTTTT
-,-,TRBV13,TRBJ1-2,CASSFDTETNYGYTF,TGTGCCAGCAGCTTTGATACAGAAACTAACTATGGCTACACCTTC
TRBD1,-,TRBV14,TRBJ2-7,CASSQTFEPGQGGKISYEQYF,TGTGCCAGCAGCCAAACCTTCGAGCCGGGACAGGGTGGAAAGATCTCCTACGAGCAGTACTTC
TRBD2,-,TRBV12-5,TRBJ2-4,CASGWTQDGGRAAKNIQYF,TGTGCTAGTGGTTGGACACAAGATGGCGGGAGGGCCGCCAAAAACATTCAGTACTTC
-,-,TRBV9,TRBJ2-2,CASSVAGSSSGELFF,TGTGCCAGCAGCGTAGCGGGAAGTTCGTCCGGGGAGCTGTTTTTT
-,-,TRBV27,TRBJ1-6,CASSLRTASYNSPLHF,TGTGCCAGCAGTTTAAGGACAGCCTCCTATAATTCACCCCTCCACTTT
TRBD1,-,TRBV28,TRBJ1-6,CASSVMGQRIRNNSPLHF,TGTGCCAGCAGTGTAATGGGACAGAGGATTCGGAATAATTCACCCCTCCACTTT
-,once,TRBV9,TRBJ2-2,CASSRYSQTRANTGELFF,TGTGCCAGCAGCCGTTACTCTCAGACTAGGGCGAACACCGGGGAGCTGTTTTTT
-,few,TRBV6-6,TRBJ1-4,CASRPHTGFWDEKLFF,TGTGCCAGCAGACCCCATACAGGGTTCTGGGATGAAAAACTGTTTTTT
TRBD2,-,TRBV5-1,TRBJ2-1,CASSLVDSGSSYNEQFF,TGCGCCAGCAGCTTGGTGGATAGCGGGAGCTCCTACAATGAGCAGTTCTTC
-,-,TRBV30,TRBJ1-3,CAWSAGEWEYRKDTIYF,TGTGCCTGGAGTGCAGGCGAGTGGGAGTACCGGAAGGACACCATATATTTT
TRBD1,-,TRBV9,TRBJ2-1,CASSPQRQGRGDEQFF,TGTGCCAGCAGCCCCCAACGACAGGGCAGGGGTGATGAGCAGTTCTTC
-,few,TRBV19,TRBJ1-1,CASSIDRETEAFF,TGTGCCAGTAGTATAGACAGGGAAACTGAAGCTTTCTTT
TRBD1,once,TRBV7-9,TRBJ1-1,CASSLTGVETEAFF,TGTGCCAGCAGCTTGACAGGGGTTGAGACTGAAGCTTTCTTT
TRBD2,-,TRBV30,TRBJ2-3,CALGWEGSDTQYF,TGTGCCCTGGGCTGGGAGGGGTCAGATACGCAGTATTTT
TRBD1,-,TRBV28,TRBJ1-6,CASSFDLGQGSSPLHF,TGTGCCAGCAGTTTCGATTTGGGACAGGGGAGTTCACCCCTCCACTTT
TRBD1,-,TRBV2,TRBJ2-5,CASTGGFQETQYF,TGTGCCAGCACAGGGGGCTTCCAAGAGACCCAGTACTTC
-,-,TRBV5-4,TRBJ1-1,CASSEISTEAFF,TGTGCCAGCAGCGAGATCTCCACTGAAGCTTTCTTT
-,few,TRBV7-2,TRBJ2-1,CASSLASGWGDEQFF,TGTGCCAGCAGCTTAGCGTCCGGCTGGGGCGATGAGCAGTTCTTC
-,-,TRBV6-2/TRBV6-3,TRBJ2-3,CASSYGGNSFLDTDTQYF,TGTGCCAGCAGTTACGGTGGAAACAGCTTCTTGGACACAGATACGCAGTATTTT
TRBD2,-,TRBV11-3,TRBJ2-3,CASSLRTSGGSHTDTQYF,TGTGCCAGCAGCCTCCGGACTAGCGGGGGGTCTCACACAGATACGCAGTATTTT
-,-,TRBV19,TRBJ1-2,CATQKESYGYTF,TGTGCCACCCAAAAGGAGTCCTATGGCTACACCTTC
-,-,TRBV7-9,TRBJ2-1,CASSSGQFSYNEQFF,TGTGCCAGCAGCTCCGGACAGTTCTCCTACAATGAGCAGTTCTTC
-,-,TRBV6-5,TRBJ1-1,CASWRTVNTEAFF,TGTGCCAGTTGGAGGACGGTGAACACTGAAGCTTTCTTT
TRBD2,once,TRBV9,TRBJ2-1,CASTRAGGPREQFF,TGTGCCAGCACGCGAGCGGGAGGGCCCAGGGAGCAGTTCTTC
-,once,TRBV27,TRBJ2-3,CASSLYQGRADTQYF,TGTGCCAGCAGTTTATACCAGGGGAGGGCAGATACGCAGTATTTT
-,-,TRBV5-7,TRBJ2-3,CASSLHGESTDTQYF,TGTGCCAGCAGCTTGCACGGAGAGAGTACAGATACGCAGTATTTT
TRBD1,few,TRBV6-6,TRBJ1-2,CASTDAQGALDYGYTF,TGTGCCAGCACCGACGCCCAGGGGGCGCTGGACTATGGCTACACCTTC
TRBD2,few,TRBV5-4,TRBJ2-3,CASSLLTLADTDTQYF,TGTGCCAGCAGCCTCCTCACGCTAGCGGACACAGATACGCAGTATTTT